Listed below are T cell receptor beta chains from one sample, sequenced in a study of lymphopenia after photon versus proton radiotherapy. The data were produced by immunoSEQ multiplex PCR, yet TCRdb's version contains in-frame clones alone and is incomplete. The sample carries over 25,000 clones, roughly 90% recorded once. The sequencing here drew on peripheral blood, taken from a patient treated with photon-based radiotherapy. The receptor set was obtained from a woman between 45 and 60 years old with cholangiocarcinoma. The CDR3 runs from the conserved cysteine through the conserved F or W. The D gene is left open where the match is weak. Clone size is given for some rows only: seen once, a few or many times, or a class if the clone is expanded.

CDR3	DNA	size	V	J	D
CASSPNEQDLMYF	TGTGCCAGCAGCCCAAACGAACAGGATCTTATGTACTTC	.	TRBV7-2	TRBJ2-5	.
CASTPGGLGETQYF	TGTGCCAGCACGCCGGGGGGGCTCGGGGAGACCCAGTACTTC	once	TRBV27	TRBJ2-5	TRBD2
CASSRQGRANYGYTF	TGTGCCAGTAGTAGACAGGGAAGGGCTAACTATGGCTACACCTTC	few	TRBV19	TRBJ1-2	TRBD1
CASSPRGVRTGNSPLHF	TGTGCCAGCAGCCCTAGGGGTGTTAGGACAGGGAATTCACCCCTCCACTTT	once	TRBV7-8	TRBJ1-6	TRBD1
CASRGSKTSGQETQYF	TGCGCCAGCAGAGGTTCGAAGACTAGCGGCCAGGAGACCCAGTACTTC	.	TRBV5-1	TRBJ2-5	TRBD2
CASSLATDISGANVLTF	TGTGCCAGCAGCTTAGCGACAGACATCTCTGGGGCCAACGTCCTGACTTTC	.	TRBV7-2	TRBJ2-6	.
CASSATGTAYGYTF	TGTGCCAGCAGCGCGACTGGGACGGCATATGGCTACACCTTC	.	TRBV9	TRBJ1-2	.
CASSITGTGAGNTIYF	TGTGCCAGTAGTATCACTGGGACAGGGGCGGGAAACACCATATATTTT	.	TRBV19	TRBJ1-3	TRBD1
CASSPLDRGTGELFF	TGTGCCAGCTCACCACTGGACAGGGGCACCGGGGAGCTGTTTTTT	.	TRBV18	TRBJ2-2	TRBD1
CASSQDSGDGTEAFF	TGCGCCAGCAGCCAAGATTCCGGGGACGGCACTGAAGCTTTCTTT	.	TRBV4-3	TRBJ1-1	.
CAWRERGGPGELFF	TGTGCCTGGAGGGAGCGGGGGGGCCCCGGGGAGCTGTTTTTT	.	TRBV30	TRBJ2-2	TRBD2
CASSLAGGRGGGNTIYF	TGCGCCAGCAGCTTGGCCGGTGGCAGGGGAGGTGGAAACACCATATATTTT	.	TRBV5-1	TRBJ1-3	.
CASSVEGGQPQHF	TGTGCCAGCAGCGTAGAGGGGGGTCAGCCCCAGCATTTT	.	TRBV9	TRBJ1-5	.
CASSDPTWDTQYF	TGCGCCAGCAGTGACCCGACTTGGGATACGCAGTATTTT	.	TRBV10-1	TRBJ2-3	.
CASSPGRNTGELFF	TGTGCCAGCAGCCCCGGGAGGAACACCGGGGAGCTGTTTTTT	.	TRBV14	TRBJ2-2	.
CASSPLAGDDNEQFF	TGTGCCAGCTCACCACTAGCGGGGGATGACAATGAGCAGTTCTTC	.	TRBV18	TRBJ2-1	TRBD2
CATSRDSHTEAFF	TGTGCCACCAGCAGAGACTCGCACACTGAAGCTTTCTTT	.	TRBV15	TRBJ1-1	.
CASSLWTQNSPLHF	TGTGCCAGCAGCTTGTGGACACAGAATTCACCCCTCCACTTT	.	TRBV7-9	TRBJ1-6	.
CASSTRTPVLNNEQFF	TGTGCCAGCAGTACTAGGACACCTGTCCTTAACAATGAGCAGTTCTTC	once	TRBV27	TRBJ2-1	.
CASSQTTGVAYEQYF	TGCGCCAGCAGCCAGACGACAGGGGTGGCCTACGAGCAGTACTTC	.	TRBV4-3	TRBJ2-7	TRBD1
CASGLHSYTDTQYF	TGTGCTAGTGGTTTACACTCATACACAGATACGCAGTATTTT	.	TRBV12-5	TRBJ2-3	.
CASSDGAHEAFF	TGTGCCAGCAGTGACGGGGCCCATGAAGCTTTCTTT	.	TRBV6-1	TRBJ1-1	.
CASSQQTGNTIYF	TGTGCCAGCAGCCAGCAGACTGGAAACACCATATATTTT	.	TRBV14	TRBJ1-3	.
CASSPRQGPTTEQYF	TGTGCCAGCAGCCCGCGACAGGGCCCAACTACCGAGCAGTACTTC	.	TRBV7-9	TRBJ2-7	TRBD1
CASSGQGRNQPQHF	TGTGCCAGCAGTGGGCAGGGACGCAATCAGCCCCAGCATTTT	.	TRBV2	TRBJ1-5	.
CASTQASGGQETQYF	TGTGCCAGCACCCAAGCAAGCGGGGGACAAGAGACCCAGTACTTC	.	TRBV2	TRBJ2-5	TRBD2
CASSLQLEQFF	TGTGCCAGCAGCTTACAACTTGAGCAGTTCTTC	.	TRBV7-9	TRBJ2-1	.
CASSGTGSSYEQYF	TGTGCCAGCAGCGGGACGGGAAGCTCCTACGAGCAGTACTTC	.	TRBV7-6	TRBJ2-7	.
CASSAITQERNGYTF	TGTGCCAGCAGCGCTATTACCCAGGAAAGGAATGGCTACACCTTC	.	TRBV2	TRBJ1-2	.
CASSQWTGRPSAFF	TGTGCCAGCAGTCAGTGGACTGGGAGGCCATCAGCTTTCTTT	.	TRBV5-6	TRBJ1-1	.
CASSLDVRYGYTF	TGTGCCAGCAGCTTAGACGTTCGCTATGGCTACACCTTC	.	TRBV7-9	TRBJ1-2	.
CASSPADRWNEQFF	TGCGCCAGCAGTCCCGCCGACAGGTGGAATGAGCAGTTCTTC	.	TRBV10-2	TRBJ2-1	.
CASSQAPETYEQYF	TGCGCCAGCAGCCAAGCGCCGGAGACCTACGAGCAGTACTTC	.	TRBV4-1	TRBJ2-7	.
CASSVGGGPTDTQYF	TGTGCCAGTAGTGTGGGGGGAGGGCCCACAGATACGCAGTATTTT	.	TRBV19	TRBJ2-3	TRBD2
CASSATYEQYF	TGTGCCAGCAGCGCTACCTACGAGCAGTACTTC	.	TRBV7-2	TRBJ2-7	.